The 14 T cell receptor beta chains listed next were all sequenced from one sample in a study of T cell responses to AZD1222 COVID-19 vaccine. Assay: immunoSEQ multiplex PCR; the TCRdb copy retains only in-frame clones and omits some. Of approximately 140,000 clones in the sample, under 95% are singletons; the top ten hold about 3%. The input for sequencing was peripheral blood, taken on day 0 of AZD1222 vaccination. Every receptor here comes from an adult in good health.

This clone was seen only once. This chain uses TRBV3-1 (or the pseudogene TRBV3-2) with TRBJ2-3; TRBD2 is a possible D gene (6 bases). The CDR3 runs to 14 residues. The germline CDR1 and CDR2 sequences are LGHDT and YNNKEL (reference sequence). The V end was cut by 4 bases, the J end by 12 bases, with 20 bases between. In DNA form, the CDR3 reads TGTGCCAGCAGCCCAGCGGGCGGAGCAAGTCCCCAGTATTTT. Translating it yields CASSPAGGASPQYF.

The chain employs TRBV7-2 and TRBJ2-7, with 7 bases matching TRBD1. This CDR3 is built from 14 residues. In germline, CDR1 is SGHTA, CDR2 FQGNSA. V was pared by 1 base and J by 4 bases, with 4 bases of the junction left unmatched. This CDR3 reads CASSLGTGSYEQYF. CDR3 nucleotides: TGTGCCAGCAGCTTAGGGACAGGCTCATACGAGCAGTACTTC.

The chain joins TRBV12-3 or TRBV12-4 to TRBJ2-7, with D unclear. V was cut by 2 bases and J by 1 base, with 3 bases left in between. The CDR3 runs 12 residues. The chain's CDR3 is CASSLYSYEQYF. The CDR3 nucleotides read TGTGCCAGCAGTTTATATTCCTACGAGCAGTACTTC.

The rearrangement joins TRBV2 to TRBJ2-5; 8 positions agree with TRBD2. This CDR3 has 18 amino acids. Germline loops: CDR1 SNHLY, CDR2 FYNNEI. V lost 2 bases and J lost 5; bases outside the gene matches: 16. The CDR3: CASSERAVDGRVFETQYF. Here the CDR3 DNA reads TGTGCCAGCAGTGAAAGGGCGGTCGACGGGAGGGTTTTCGAGACCCAGTACTTC.

The chain couples TRBV18 to TRBJ1-4, with 7 bases matching TRBD1. Unmatched junction bases numbered 3, after V lost 0 bases and J lost 5 bases. This CDR3 is built from 15 residues. The germline gives CDR1 KGHSH, CDR2 LQKENI. The CDR3 nucleotides read TGTGCCAGCTCACCACCGGGACAGCAAAATGAAAAACTGTTTTTT. Translated, it gives CASSPPGQQNEKLFF.

This clone appeared once. This chain connects TRBV7-2 to TRBJ2-7; 10 nucleotides align to TRBD2. Trimming removed 6 bases from V and 0 bases from J; junction bases left unmatched: 2. The length of the CDR3 is 14 residues. Germline CDR1 SGHTA, CDR2 FQGNSA. In nucleotides, the CDR3 is TGTGCCAGCAGTCCTAGCGGGGGCTCCTACGAGCAGTACTTC. It specifies CASSPSGGSYEQYF.

DNA for the CDR3: TGTGCCAGCAGTTTTTTACCGGGACAGGGATTGTTAATGAACACTGAAGCTTTCTTT. Translated: CASSFLPGQGLLMNTEAFF. The V and J genes are TRBV28 and TRBJ1-1, with TRBD1 matching over 9 bases. Germline V gene sequence: CDR1 MDHEN, CDR2 SYDVKM. CDR3 length: 19 residues. The V and J ends lost 3 bases and 0 bases, in that order; junction bases with no gene match: 14.

This chain joins TRBV7-8 and TRBJ2-3; unclear D gene. V was pared by 0 bases and J by 3 bases, with 13 bases between. Germline values: CDR1 SGHVS, CDR2 FQNEAQ. The CDR3 is 16 amino acids. CDR3 DNA: TGTGCCAGCAGCTTAGCGATTAGGGAAAGGACAGATACGCAGTATTTT. This sequence encodes CASSLAIRERTDTQYF. The entire variable domain, with the rest obtained from reference TRBV7-8 and TRBJ2-3, is as follows: GAGVSQSPRYKVAKRGQDVALRCDPISGHVSLFWYQQALGQGPEFLTYFQNEAQLDKSGLPSDRFFAERPEGSVSTLKIQRTQQEDSAVYLCASSLAIRERTDTQYFGPGTRLTVL.

The chain has TRBV3-1 (or the pseudogene TRBV3-2) and TRBJ1-5; D not resolved. With 4 bases removed from V and 9 bases from J, the gap between germline ends came to 16 bases. The CDR3 loop spans 14 amino acids. CDR1 LGHDT and CDR2 YNNKEL come from the germline V gene (reference sequence). The CDR3 loop reads CASSLLFALGPQHF. In DNA form, the CDR3 reads TGTGCCAGCAGCCTCCTGTTCGCATTAGGGCCCCAGCATTTT.

J is TRBJ2-2 and V is TRBV10-3, with D unresolved. Trimming stripped 6 bases from V and 8 bases from J, with 13 bases between. CDR3 length: 13 residues. Germline CDR1 ENHRY, CDR2 SYGVKD. This chain's CDR3 is CAISGDAAGELFF. The CDR3 DNA reads TGTGCCATCAGCGGAGATGCAGCAGGGGAGCTGTTTTTT.

CDR3 loop: CASSQPRGASGRGETQYF. The CDR3 region has the DNA TGTGCCAGCAGCCAACCCCGAGGGGCTAGCGGGAGGGGAGAGACCCAGTACTTC. This chain links TRBV3-1 (or the pseudogene TRBV3-2) with TRBJ2-5; 12 nucleotides agree with TRBD2. This CDR3 contains 18 residues. Germline CDR1 and CDR2: LGHDT and YNNKEL (reference sequence). V lost 2 bases to trimming and J lost 4 bases; unmatched junction nucleotides: 11.

The chain uses TRBV18 and TRBJ2-2; 9 bases map to TRBD2. CDR1 is KGHSH and CDR2 is LQKENI in the germline V gene. The trim removed 2 bases at V and 4 bases at J, leaving 2 bases unmatched. The CDR3 extends over 15 amino acids. The CDR3 DNA sequence: TGTGCCAGCTCACCATGGCGGGAGGGCACCGGGGAGCTGTTTTTT. This translates into CASSPWREGTGELFF.

This clone has more than one count but fewer than ten. This chain links TRBV30 with TRBJ1-1; the D is unclear. The ends were cut back, 3 bases at V and 6 bases at J, with 17 bases in the middle. The CDR3 runs 14 residues. Germline V lookup: CDR1 GTSNPN, CDR2 SVGIG (reference sequence). The CDR3 reads CAWRRAPMDAEAFF. CDR3 coding DNA: TGTGCCTGGAGACGGGCCCCGATGGACGCTGAAGCTTTCTTT.

The gene calls are TRBV6-1 and TRBJ2-1; 10 bases are a match to TRBD2. Germline CDR1 reads MNHNS; CDR2 reads SASEGT. V lost 2 bases to trimming and J lost 7 bases; unmatched junction nucleotides: 5. The CDR3 loop spans 15 amino acids. This CDR3 reads CASSEKASGSNEQFF. As DNA, the CDR3 is TGTGCCAGCAGTGAAAAGGCTAGCGGGAGTAATGAGCAGTTCTTC.